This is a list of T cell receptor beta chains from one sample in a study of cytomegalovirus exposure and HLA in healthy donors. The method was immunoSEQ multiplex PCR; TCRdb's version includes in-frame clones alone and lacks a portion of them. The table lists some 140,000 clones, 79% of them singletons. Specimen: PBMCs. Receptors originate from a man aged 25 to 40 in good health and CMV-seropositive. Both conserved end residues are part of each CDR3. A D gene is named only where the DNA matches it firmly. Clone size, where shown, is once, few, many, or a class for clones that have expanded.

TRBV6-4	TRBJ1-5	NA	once	TGTGCCAGCAGGGGCTTCGGGTCGGGGGGCTCCTATAGCAATCAGCCCCAGCATTTT	CASRGFGSGGSYSNQPQHF
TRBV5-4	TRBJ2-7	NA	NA	TGTGCCAGCAGCTTGGCAACTAGTCGCGAGCAGTACTTC	CASSLATSREQYF
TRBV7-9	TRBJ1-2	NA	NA	TGTGCCAGCATGAGGGCAGGTGGCTACACCTTC	CASMRAGGYTF
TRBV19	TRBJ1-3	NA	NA	TGTGCCAGTAGTTCCATGACAAGCTCTGGAAACACCATATATTTT	CASSSMTSSGNTIYF
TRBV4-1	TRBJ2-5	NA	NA	TGCGCCAGCAGCCAAGTCGTAGGGGCGGTTGGAGAGACCCAGTACTTC	CASSQVVGAVGETQYF
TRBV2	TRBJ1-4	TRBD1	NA	TGTGCCAGCAGTCTGGGACAGACAACTAATGAAAAACTGTTTTTT	CASSLGQTTNEKLFF
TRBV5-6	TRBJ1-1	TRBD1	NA	TGTGCCAGCAGCCAAGGGACAGGGGGTAGCACTGAAGCTTTCTTT	CASSQGTGGSTEAFF
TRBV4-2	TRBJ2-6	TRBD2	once	TGTGCCAGCAGCCAAGATGGCGGGGGGTCTGGGGCCAACGTCCTGACTTTC	CASSQDGGGSGANVLTF
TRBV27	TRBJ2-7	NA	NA	TGTGCCAGCAGGGCAGCCTCCAGGCTCGAGCAGTACTTC	CASRAASRLEQYF
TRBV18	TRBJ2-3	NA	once	TGTGCCAGCTCACGTGCGGTGTTCGAGACGCAGTATTTT	CASSRAVFETQYF
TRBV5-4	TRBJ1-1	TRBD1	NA	TGTGCCAGCAGCACCCGACAGGGAATGAACACTGAAGCTTTCTTT	CASSTRQGMNTEAFF
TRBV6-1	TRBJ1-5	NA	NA	TGTGCCAGCAGTGTGGAAGGGGCCTCAGGGAATCAGCCCCAGCATTTT	CASSVEGASGNQPQHF
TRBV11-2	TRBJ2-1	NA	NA	TGTGCCAGCAGCCCCAGAACCCGGGAAAGTGAGCAGTTCTTC	CASSPRTRESEQFF
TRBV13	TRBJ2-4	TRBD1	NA	TGTGCCAGCAGCTCACAGGGGATTAGGGCCAAAAACATTCAGTACTTC	CASSSQGIRAKNIQYF
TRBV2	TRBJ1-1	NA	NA	TGTGCCAGCAGTGCCAGGGAGGGGAACACTGAAGCTTTCTTT	CASSAREGNTEAFF
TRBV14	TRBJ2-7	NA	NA	TGTGCCAGCAGCCCACGGACAGACTCCACAGAGTACTTC	CASSPRTDSTEYF
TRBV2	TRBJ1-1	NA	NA	TGTGCCAGCAGTGAGCGGGGCCCAAATGAAGCTTTCTTT	CASSERGPNEAFF
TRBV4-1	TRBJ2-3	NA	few	TGCGCCAGCAGCCAAGTTTCAGAAGATACGCAGTATTTT	CASSQVSEDTQYF
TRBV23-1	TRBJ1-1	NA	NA	TGCGCCAGCAGTCACCAAGGCATTGGCAGCGTGAACACTGAAGCTTTCTTT	CASSHQGIGSVNTEAFF
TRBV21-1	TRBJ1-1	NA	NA	TGTGCCACCTCTCAACGGGGGGCGCAGACGGACACTGAAGCTTTCTTT	CATSQRGAQTDTEAFF
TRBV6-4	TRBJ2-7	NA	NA	TGTGCCAGCAGTGAGCAGGGAAGGGCCTACGAGCAGTACTTC	CASSEQGRAYEQYF
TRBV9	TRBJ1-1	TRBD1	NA	TGTGCCAGCAGCGGAAGGACAGGGTTCACTGAAGCTTTCTTT	CASSGRTGFTEAFF
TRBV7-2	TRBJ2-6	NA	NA	TGTGCCAGCAGCGCATGGACTTCAGGGGCCAACGTCCTGACTTTC	CASSAWTSGANVLTF
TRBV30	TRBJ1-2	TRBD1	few	TGTGCCTGGAGTCCAGGGGGCGAGCTTGGCTACACCTTC	CAWSPGGELGYTF
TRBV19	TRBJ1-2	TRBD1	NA	TGTGCCAGTAGCGACGCCGGGACAGGACCCTATGGCTACACCTTC	CASSDAGTGPYGYTF
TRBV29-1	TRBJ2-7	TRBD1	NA	TGCAGCGACCGGAAACTCACAGGGGACGAGCAGTACTTC	CSDRKLTGDEQYF
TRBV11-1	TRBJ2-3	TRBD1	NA	TGTGCCAGCAGCGAACAGGGGCAACGCACAGATACGCAGTATTTT	CASSEQGQRTDTQYF
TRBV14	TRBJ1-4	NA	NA	TGTGCCAGCAGCCAAGTTCGGGGAGAAAAACTGTTTTTT	CASSQVRGEKLFF
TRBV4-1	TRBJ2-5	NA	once	TGCGCCAGCAGCCAAGAGGGGCGGGGGCGCTCGGAGACCCAGTACTTC	CASSQEGRGRSETQYF
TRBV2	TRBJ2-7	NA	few	TGTGCCAGCAGTGAAACGTGGGCCAGGTACGAGCAGTACTTC	CASSETWARYEQYF
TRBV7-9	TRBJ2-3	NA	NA	TGTGCCAGCAGCAGCAGCGGACCTAGCACAGATACGCAGTATTTT	CASSSSGPSTDTQYF
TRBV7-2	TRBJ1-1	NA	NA	TGTGCCAGCAGCTTAGAAATAGGGGGTCCTGAAGCTTTCTTT	CASSLEIGGPEAFF
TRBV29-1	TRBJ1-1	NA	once	TGCAGCACACGAGAGGGGGGGCCCCGCTCCACTGAAGCTTTCTTT	CSTREGGPRSTEAFF
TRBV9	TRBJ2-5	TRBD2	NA	TGTGCCAGCAGCGTAAGTGCCAGCGGGGGTCAAGAGACCCAGTACTTC	CASSVSASGGQETQYF
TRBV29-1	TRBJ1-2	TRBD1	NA	TGCAGCGATGGGACAGAGCGGAGGAAAGGTGGCTACACCTTC	CSDGTERRKGGYTF
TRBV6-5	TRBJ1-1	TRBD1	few	TGTGCCAGCAGTTACTCAGACAGGGGGTACACTGAAGCTTTCTTT	CASSYSDRGYTEAFF
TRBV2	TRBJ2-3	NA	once	TGTGCCAGCAGTGAAGGGAGGGGGCAGGGAAGCACAGATACGCAGTATTTT	CASSEGRGQGSTDTQYF
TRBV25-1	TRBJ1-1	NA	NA	TGTGCCAGCAGTGGACCGAGAGGCACTGAAGCTTTCTTT	CASSGPRGTEAFF
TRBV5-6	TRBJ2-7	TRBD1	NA	TGTGCCAGCAGCTTGGACAGGGGCACCTACGAGCAGTACTTC	CASSLDRGTYEQYF
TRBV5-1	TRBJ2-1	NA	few	TGCGCCAGCAGCGGACAGGGGATAGCGGGAGGCACCTCCTACAATGAGCAGTTCTTC	CASSGQGIAGGTSYNEQFF
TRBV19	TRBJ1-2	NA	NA	TGTGCCAGTAGCGACGACAGGTCCGGCGGCTATGGCTACACCTTC	CASSDDRSGGYGYTF
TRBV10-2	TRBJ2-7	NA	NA	TGCGCCAGCAGTGAGGGGAGTAGCGGAACCTACGAGCAGTACTTC	CASSEGSSGTYEQYF
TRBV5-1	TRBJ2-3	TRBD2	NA	TGCGCCAGCAGCTTGGGAGCGGGGAGCACAGATACGCAGTATTTT	CASSLGAGSTDTQYF
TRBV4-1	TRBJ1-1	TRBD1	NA	TGCGCCAGCAGCCGAGGACAGGGTGCGTGGAACACTGAAGCTTTCTTT	CASSRGQGAWNTEAFF
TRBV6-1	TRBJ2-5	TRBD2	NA	TGTGCCAGCAGTGGGGGACTAGAAGAGACCCAGTACTTC	CASSGGLEETQYF
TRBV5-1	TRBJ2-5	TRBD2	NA	TGCGCCAGCAGCTCGGGACTAGCGAAGGTGGGTCCAGAGACCCAGTACTTC	CASSSGLAKVGPETQYF
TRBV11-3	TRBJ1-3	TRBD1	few	TGTGCCAGCAGCGAGACGAGGGACAGCCAAACCATATATTTT	CASSETRDSQTIYF
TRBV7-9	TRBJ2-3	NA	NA	TGTGCCAGCAGCTTAAACCAGCGGGGCACAGATACGCAGTATTTT	CASSLNQRGTDTQYF
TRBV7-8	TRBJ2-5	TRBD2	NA	TGTGCCAGCAGCAGGGGGGGACTAGCGGTAACTCGGGAGACCCAGTACTTC	CASSRGGLAVTRETQYF
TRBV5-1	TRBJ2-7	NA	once	TGCGCCAGCAGCACATCCGGGACACATTCCTACGAGCAGTACTTC	CASSTSGTHSYEQYF
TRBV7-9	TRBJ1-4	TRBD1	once	TGTGCCAGCACCGCGGACAGGGGGCATGAAAAACTGTTTTTT	CASTADRGHEKLFF
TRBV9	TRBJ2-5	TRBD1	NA	TGTGCCAGCAGCGTCCGACAGGGTGCGGAGACCCAGTACTTC	CASSVRQGAETQYF
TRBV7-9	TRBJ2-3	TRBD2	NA	TGTGCCAGCAGCTTGGCGCTAGCGGGAGGCACAGATACGCAGTATTTT	CASSLALAGGTDTQYF